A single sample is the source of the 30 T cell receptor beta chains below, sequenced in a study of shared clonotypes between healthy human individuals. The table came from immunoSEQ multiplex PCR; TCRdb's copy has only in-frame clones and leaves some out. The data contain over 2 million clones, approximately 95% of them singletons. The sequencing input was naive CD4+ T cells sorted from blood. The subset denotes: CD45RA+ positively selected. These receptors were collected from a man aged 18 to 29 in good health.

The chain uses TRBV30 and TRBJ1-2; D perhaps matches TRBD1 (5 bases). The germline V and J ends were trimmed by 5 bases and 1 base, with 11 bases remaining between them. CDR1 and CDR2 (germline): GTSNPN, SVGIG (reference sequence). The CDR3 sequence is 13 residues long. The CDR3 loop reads CAWDRSYNYGYTF. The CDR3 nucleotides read TGTGCCTGGGACAGATCATATAACTATGGCTACACCTTC. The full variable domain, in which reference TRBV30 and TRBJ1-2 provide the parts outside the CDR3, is SQTIHQWPATLVQPVGSPLSLECTVEGTSNPNLYWYRQAAGRGLQLLFYSVGIGQISSEVPQNLSASRPQDRQFILSSKKLLLSDSGFYLCAWDRSYNYGYTFGSGTRLTVV.

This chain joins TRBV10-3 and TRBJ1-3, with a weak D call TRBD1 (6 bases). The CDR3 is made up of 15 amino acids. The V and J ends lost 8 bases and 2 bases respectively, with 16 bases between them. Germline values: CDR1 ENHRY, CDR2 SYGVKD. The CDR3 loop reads CAIRPAQGTGNTIYF. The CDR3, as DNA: TGTGCCATCCGCCCAGCACAGGGAACTGGAAACACCATATATTTT.

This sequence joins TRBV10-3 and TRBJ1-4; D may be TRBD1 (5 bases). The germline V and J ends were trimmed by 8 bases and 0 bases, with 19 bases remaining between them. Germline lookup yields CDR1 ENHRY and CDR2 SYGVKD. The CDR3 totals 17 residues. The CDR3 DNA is TGTGCCATCTCAAATTGGGGGTTGACTTCAACTAATGAAAAACTGTTTTTT. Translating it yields CAISNWGLTSTNEKLFF.

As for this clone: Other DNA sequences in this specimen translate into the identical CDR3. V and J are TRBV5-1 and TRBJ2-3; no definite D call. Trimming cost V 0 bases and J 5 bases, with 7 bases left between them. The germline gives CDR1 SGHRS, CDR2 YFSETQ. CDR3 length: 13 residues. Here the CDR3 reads CASSLGAGDTQYF. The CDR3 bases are TGCGCCAGCAGCTTGGGAGCCGGAGATACGCAGTATTTT.

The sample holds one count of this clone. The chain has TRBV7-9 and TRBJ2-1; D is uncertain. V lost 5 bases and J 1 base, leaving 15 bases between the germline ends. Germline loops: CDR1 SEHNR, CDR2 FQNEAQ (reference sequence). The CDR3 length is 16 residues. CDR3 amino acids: CASSQRVGNSYNEQFF. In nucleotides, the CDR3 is TGTGCCAGCAGCCAAAGGGTGGGGAATTCCTACAATGAGCAGTTCTTC.

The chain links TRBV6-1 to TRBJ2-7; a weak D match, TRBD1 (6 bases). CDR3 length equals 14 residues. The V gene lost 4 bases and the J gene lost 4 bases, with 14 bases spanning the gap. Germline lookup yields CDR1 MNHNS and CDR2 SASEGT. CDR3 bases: TGTGCCAGCAGTGCCGGCCTAGGGGGATACGAGCAGTACTTC. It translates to CASSAGLGGYEQYF.

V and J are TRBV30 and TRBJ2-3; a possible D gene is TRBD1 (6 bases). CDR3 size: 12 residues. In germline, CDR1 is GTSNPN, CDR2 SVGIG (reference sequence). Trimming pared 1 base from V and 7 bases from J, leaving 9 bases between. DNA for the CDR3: TGTGCCTGGAGTGGTCAGGGGTATACGCAGTATTTT. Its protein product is CAWSGQGYTQYF.

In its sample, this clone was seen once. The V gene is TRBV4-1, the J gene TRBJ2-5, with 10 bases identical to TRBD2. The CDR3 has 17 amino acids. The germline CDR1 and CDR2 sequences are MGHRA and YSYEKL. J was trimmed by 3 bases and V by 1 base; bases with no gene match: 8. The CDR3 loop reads CASSQGLAGGRKETQYF. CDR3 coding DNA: TGCGCCAGCAGCCAAGGGTTAGCGGGGGGCCGTAAAGAGACCCAGTACTTC.

CDR3 DNA sequence: TGTGCCAGCTCACCGGGATATAACACCGGGGAGCTGTTTTTT. Protein product: CASSPGYNTGELFF. The genes are TRBV18 and TRBJ2-2; D is undetermined. Germline CDR1 KGHSH, CDR2 LQKENI. The CDR3 loop spans 14 amino acids. The V end lost 3 bases, the J end lost 2 bases, and 7 bases lay between the germline ends.

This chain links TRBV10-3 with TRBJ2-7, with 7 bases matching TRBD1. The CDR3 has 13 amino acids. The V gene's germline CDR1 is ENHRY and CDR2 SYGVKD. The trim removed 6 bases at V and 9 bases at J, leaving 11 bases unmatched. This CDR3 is CAISIGQANVQYF. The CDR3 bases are TGTGCCATCAGCATTGGACAGGCTAATGTGCAGTACTTC.

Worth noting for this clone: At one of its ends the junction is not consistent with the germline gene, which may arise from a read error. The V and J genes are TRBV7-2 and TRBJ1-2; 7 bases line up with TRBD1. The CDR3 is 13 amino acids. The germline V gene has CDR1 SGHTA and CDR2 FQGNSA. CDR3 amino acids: CASTLSAGGGYTF. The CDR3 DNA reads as TGTGCCAGCACCTTATCCGCAGGGGGAGGCTACACCTTC. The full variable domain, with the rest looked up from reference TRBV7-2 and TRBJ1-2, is GAGVSQSPSNKVTEKGKDVELRCDPISGHTALYWYRQSLGQGLEFLIYFQGNSAPDKSGLPSDRFSAERTGGSVSTLTIQRTQQEDSAVYLCASTLSAGGGYTFGSGTRLTVV.

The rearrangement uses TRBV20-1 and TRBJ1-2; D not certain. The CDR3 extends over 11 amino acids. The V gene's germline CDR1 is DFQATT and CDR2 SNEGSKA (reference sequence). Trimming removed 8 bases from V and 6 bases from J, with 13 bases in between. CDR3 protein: CSISPIHGYTF. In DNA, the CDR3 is TGCAGTATATCGCCTATCCATGGCTACACCTTC.

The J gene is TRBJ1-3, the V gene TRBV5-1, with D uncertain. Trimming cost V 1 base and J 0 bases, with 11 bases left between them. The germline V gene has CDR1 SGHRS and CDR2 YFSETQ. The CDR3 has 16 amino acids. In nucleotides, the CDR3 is TGCGCCAGCAGCTTGTCCGGCGGATTCTCTGGAAACACCATATATTTT. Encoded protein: CASSLSGGFSGNTIYF.

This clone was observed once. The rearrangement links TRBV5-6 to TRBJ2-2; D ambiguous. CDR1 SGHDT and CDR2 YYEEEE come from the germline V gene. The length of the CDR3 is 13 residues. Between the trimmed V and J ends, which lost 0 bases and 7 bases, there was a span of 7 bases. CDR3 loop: CASSLDWGGELFF. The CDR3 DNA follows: TGTGCCAGCAGCTTGGACTGGGGCGGGGAGCTGTTTTTT.

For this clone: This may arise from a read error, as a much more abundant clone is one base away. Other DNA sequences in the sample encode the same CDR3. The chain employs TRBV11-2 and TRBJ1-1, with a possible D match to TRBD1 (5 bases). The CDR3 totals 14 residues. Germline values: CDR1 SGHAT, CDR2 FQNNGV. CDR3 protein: CASSSSDKNTEAFF. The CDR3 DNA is TGCGCCAGCAGCTCCTCGGACAAGAACACTGAAGCTTTCTTT.

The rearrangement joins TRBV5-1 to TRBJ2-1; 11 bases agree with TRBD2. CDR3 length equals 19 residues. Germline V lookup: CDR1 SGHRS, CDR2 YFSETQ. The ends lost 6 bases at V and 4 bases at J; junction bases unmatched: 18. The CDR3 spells CASNYRMVAGGPSYNEQFF. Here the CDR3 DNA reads TGCGCCAGCAACTACCGGATGGTAGCGGGAGGGCCGAGTTACAATGAGCAGTTCTTC.

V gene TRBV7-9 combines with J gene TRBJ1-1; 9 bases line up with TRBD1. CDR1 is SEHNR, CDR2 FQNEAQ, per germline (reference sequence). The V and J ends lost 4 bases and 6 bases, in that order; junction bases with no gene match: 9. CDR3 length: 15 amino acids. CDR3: CASSYTGTGLSEAFF. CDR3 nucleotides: TGTGCCAGCAGCTATACCGGGACAGGGTTGTCTGAAGCTTTCTTT.

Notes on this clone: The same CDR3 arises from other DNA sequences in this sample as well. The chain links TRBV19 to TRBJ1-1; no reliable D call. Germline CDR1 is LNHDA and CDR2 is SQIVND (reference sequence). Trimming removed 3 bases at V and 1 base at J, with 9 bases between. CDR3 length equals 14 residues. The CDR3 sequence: CASSIGGQNTEAFF. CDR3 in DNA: TGTGCCAGTAGTATTGGTGGGCAGAACACTGAAGCTTTCTTT.

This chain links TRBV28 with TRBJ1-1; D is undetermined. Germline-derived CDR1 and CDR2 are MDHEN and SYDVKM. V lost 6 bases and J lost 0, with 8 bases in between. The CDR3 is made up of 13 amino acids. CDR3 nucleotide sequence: TGTGCCAGCAGATCAAAACTGAACACTGAAGCTTTCTTT. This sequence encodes CASRSKLNTEAFF.

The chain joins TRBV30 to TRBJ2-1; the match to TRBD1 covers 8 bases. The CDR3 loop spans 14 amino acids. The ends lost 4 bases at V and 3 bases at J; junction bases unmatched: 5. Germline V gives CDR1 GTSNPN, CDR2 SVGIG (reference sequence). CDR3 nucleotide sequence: TGTGCCTGGAACCCAGGGGGCGACTACAATGAGCAGTTCTTC. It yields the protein CAWNPGGDYNEQFF.

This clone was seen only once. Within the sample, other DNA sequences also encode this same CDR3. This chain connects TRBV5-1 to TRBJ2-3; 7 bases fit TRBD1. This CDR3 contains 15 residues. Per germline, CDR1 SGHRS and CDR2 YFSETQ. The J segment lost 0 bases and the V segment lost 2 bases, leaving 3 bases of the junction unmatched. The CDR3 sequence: CASSLGGASTDTQYF. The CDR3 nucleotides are TGCGCCAGCAGCTTAGGGGGCGCAAGCACAGATACGCAGTATTTT.

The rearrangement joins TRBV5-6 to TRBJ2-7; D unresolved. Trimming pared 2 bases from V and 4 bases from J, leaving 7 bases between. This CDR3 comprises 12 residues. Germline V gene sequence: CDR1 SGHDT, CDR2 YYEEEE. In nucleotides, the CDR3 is TGTGCCAGCAGCTTCGTGGGGTACGAGCAGTACTTC. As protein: CASSFVGYEQYF.

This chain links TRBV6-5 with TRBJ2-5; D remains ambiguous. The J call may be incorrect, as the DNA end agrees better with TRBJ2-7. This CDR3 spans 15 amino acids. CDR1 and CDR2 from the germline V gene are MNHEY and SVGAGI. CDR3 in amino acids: CASSYSNVPSYEQYF. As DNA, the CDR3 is TGTGCCAGCAGTTACTCGAATGTTCCTAGCTACGAGCAGTACTTC.

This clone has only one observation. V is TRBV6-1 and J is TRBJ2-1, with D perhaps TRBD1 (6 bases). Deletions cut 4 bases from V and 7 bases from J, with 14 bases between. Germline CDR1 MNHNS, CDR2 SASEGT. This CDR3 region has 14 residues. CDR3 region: CASSGQLQGNEQFF. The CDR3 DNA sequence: TGTGCCAGCAGTGGGCAATTACAGGGAAATGAGCAGTTCTTC.

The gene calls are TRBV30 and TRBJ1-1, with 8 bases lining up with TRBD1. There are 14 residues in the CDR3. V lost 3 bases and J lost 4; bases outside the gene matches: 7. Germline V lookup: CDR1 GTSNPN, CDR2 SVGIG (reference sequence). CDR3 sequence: CAWRAQGASTEAFF. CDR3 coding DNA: TGTGCCTGGAGAGCTCAGGGGGCGTCCACTGAAGCTTTCTTT.

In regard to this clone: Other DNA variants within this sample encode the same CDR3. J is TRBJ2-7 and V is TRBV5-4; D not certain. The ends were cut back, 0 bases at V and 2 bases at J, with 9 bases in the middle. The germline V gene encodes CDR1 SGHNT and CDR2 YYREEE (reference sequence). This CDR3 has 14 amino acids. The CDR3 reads CASSLGTQTYEQYF. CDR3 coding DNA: TGTGCCAGCAGCTTGGGTACGCAGACCTACGAGCAGTACTTC.

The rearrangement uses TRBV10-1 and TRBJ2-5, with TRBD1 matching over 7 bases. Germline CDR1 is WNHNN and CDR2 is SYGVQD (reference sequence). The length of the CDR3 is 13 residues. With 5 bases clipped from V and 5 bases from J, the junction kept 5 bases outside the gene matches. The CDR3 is CASSLTGMETQYF. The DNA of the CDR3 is TGCGCCAGCAGTTTGACAGGGATGGAGACCCAGTACTTC.

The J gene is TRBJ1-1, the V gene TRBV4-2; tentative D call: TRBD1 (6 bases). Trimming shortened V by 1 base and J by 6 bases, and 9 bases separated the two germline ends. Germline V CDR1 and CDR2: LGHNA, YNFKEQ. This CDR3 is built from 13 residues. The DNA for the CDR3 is TGTGCCAGCAGCCAAGTAGGGGGGCCTGAAGCTTTCTTT. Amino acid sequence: CASSQVGGPEAFF.

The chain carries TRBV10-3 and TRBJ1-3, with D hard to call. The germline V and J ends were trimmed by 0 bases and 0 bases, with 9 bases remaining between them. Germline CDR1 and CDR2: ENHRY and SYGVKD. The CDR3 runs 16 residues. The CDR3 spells CAISESGELSGNTIYF. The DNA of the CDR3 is TGTGCCATCAGTGAGTCGGGAGAACTCTCTGGAAACACCATATATTTT.

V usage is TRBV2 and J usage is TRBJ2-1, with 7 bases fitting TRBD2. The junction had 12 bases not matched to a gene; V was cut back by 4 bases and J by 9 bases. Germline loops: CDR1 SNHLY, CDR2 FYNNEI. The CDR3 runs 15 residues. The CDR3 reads CASSGRTSGNAEQFF. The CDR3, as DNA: TGTGCCAGCAGTGGCCGGACTAGTGGGAATGCTGAGCAGTTCTTC.